The 20 T cell receptor beta chains below were found in one sample sequenced in a study of T cell changes during pregnancy in multiple sclerosis (dated by TCRdb to the late 2010s). Receptor amplification or capture employed the immunoSEQ multiplex PCR assay. In its TCRdb copy, this immuneACCESS table keeps in-frame sequences only and misses some clones. Where compared with another copy, unresolved V genes explain less than half of these, and the others have no known cause. The sample table shows about 40,000 clones, and roughly nine tenths are seen once. Over 10% of the sample goes to the ten largest clones. The source material was CD8+ T cells from peripheral blood mononuclear cells, sampled in the first trimester of pregnancy. Receptors were obtained from a female donor with multiple sclerosis, enrolled in a pregnancy study.

The chain couples TRBV11-2 to TRBJ1-4; TRBD1 might be the D (5 bases). The CDR3 runs 16 residues. V shed 1 base and J shed 3 bases, with 12 bases lying between them. CDR1 SGHAT and CDR2 FQNNGV come from the germline V gene. CDR3 protein: CASSLVTGVANEKLFF. The CDR3 nucleotides read TGTGCCAGCAGCTTAGTGACGGGGGTGGCTAATGAAAAACTGTTTTTT.

This rearrangement joins TRBV27 to TRBJ1-5; D not resolved. V lost 5 bases and J lost 6, with 11 bases in between. This CDR3 region has 13 residues. CDR1 is MNHEY, CDR2 SMNVEV, per germline (reference sequence). CDR3 amino acids: CASSLADGQPQHF. The CDR3 coding sequence is TGTGCCAGCAGTCTAGCTGATGGTCAGCCCCAGCATTTT.

The count of this clone is one. The chain joins TRBV4-1 to TRBJ1-5; tentative D call: TRBD1 (5 bases). V shed 1 base and J shed 6 bases, with 10 bases lying between them. The CDR3 runs 14 residues. Germline V gene sequence: CDR1 MGHRA, CDR2 YSYEKL. The CDR3 sequence: CASSQVRGGQPQHF. Here the CDR3 DNA reads TGCGCCAGCAGCCAAGTAAGGGGCGGTCAGCCCCAGCATTTT.

The rearrangement uses TRBV7-6 and TRBJ1-4, with D possibly matching TRBD1 (5 bases). V was trimmed by 5 bases and J by 5 bases, leaving 9 bases between them. There are 13 residues in the CDR3. The germline V gene has CDR1 SGHVS and CDR2 FNYEAQ. In DNA form, the CDR3 reads TGTGCCAGCAGCGATACAGGAAATGAAAAACTGTTTTTT. This encodes CASSDTGNEKLFF.

V is TRBV4-2 and J is TRBJ2-2; TRBD2 matches 9 bases. The CDR3 runs to 16 residues. V lost 6 bases and J lost 4; bases outside the gene matches: 9. Germline V gives CDR1 LGHNA, CDR2 YNFKEQ. CDR3 amino acids: CASSNDLAGRTGELFF. CDR3 DNA: TGTGCCAGCAGTAACGATCTAGCGGGGCGCACCGGGGAGCTGTTTTTT.

The chain has TRBV2 and TRBJ2-5, with 7 bases that match TRBD2. V was pared by 8 bases and J by 4 bases, with 7 bases of the junction left unmatched. This CDR3 spans 13 amino acids. Per germline, CDR1 SNHLY and CDR2 FYNNEI. CDR3 coding DNA: TGTGCCAGCTCTAGGCGGGGGTCAGAGACCCAGTACTTC. Protein: CASSRRGSETQYF.

This clone has a single count. This sequence joins TRBV9 and TRBJ2-7, with D perhaps TRBD1 (5 bases). CDR1 SGDLS and CDR2 YYNGEE come from the germline V gene. With 4 bases removed from V and 6 bases from J, the gap between germline ends came to 17 bases. CDR3 length: 14 amino acids. The CDR3 region has the DNA TGTGCCAGCAGCCGTACAGGCCGCGACTTCGAGCAGTACTTC. Translated: CASSRTGRDFEQYF. Full variable domain (missing parts from reference TRBV9 and TRBJ2-7): DSGVTQTPKHLITATGQRVTLRCSPRSGDLSVYWYQQSLDQGLQFLIQYYNGEERAKGNILERFSAQQFPDLHSELNLSSLELGDSALYFCASSRTGRDFEQYFGPGTRLTVT.

J is TRBJ2-7 and V is TRBV10-2, with D possibly TRBD1 on 7 matching bases. This CDR3 spans 14 amino acids. The V end was cut by 7 bases, the J end by 4 bases, with 17 bases between. Germline-derived CDR1 and CDR2 are WSHSY and SAAADI. CDR3 DNA: TGCGCCAGCACCACTCCAGGGGGAGGATACGAGCAGTACTTC. It yields the protein CASTTPGGGYEQYF.

The chain uses TRBV7-9 and TRBJ2-4; TRBD1 matches at 9 bases. Germline assignment: CDR1 SEHNR and CDR2 FQNEAQ (reference sequence). After removal of 5 bases from V and 6 bases from J, the junction contained 11 bases not matched to a gene. The CDR3 has 16 residues. For the CDR3, the DNA is TGTGCCAGCAGCAGTAATCGGGACAGGGTGGGAAACATTCAGTACTTC. Translating gives CASSSNRDRVGNIQYF.

V and J are TRBV5-1 and TRBJ2-1, with 8 nucleotides matching TRBD1. V was clipped by 4 bases and J by 2 bases; unmatched bases: 5. The germline V gene has CDR1 SGHRS and CDR2 YFSETQ. CDR3 length: 15 residues. CDR3 protein: CASSTPDRAYNEQFF. The CDR3 DNA is TGCGCCAGCAGCACCCCGGACAGGGCCTACAATGAGCAGTTCTTC.

In its sample, this clone was seen a few times. The rearrangement joins TRBV5-6 to TRBJ2-4, with TRBD2 matching over 12 bases. The CDR3 runs to 17 residues. Losses at the gene ends were 4 bases for V and 0 bases for J; bases not matched to a gene: 5. Germline CDR1 reads SGHDT; CDR2 reads YYEEEE. CDR3 coding DNA: TGTGCCAGCAGCACCGGACTAGCGGGGTTAGCCAAAAACATTCAGTACTTC. Its protein is CASSTGLAGLAKNIQYF. Using reference TRBV5-6 and TRBJ2-4 for the parts outside the CDR3, the full variable domain is DAGVTQSPTHLIKTRGQQVTLRCSPKSGHDTVSWYQQALGQGPQFIFQYYEEEERQRGNFPDRFSGHQFPNYSSELNVNALLLGDSALYLCASSTGLAGLAKNIQYFGAGTRLSVL.

The chain joins TRBV6-1 to TRBJ2-5, with 10 bases that match TRBD1. After removal of 3 bases from V and 2 bases from J, the junction contained 3 bases not matched to a gene. The CDR3 spans 15 residues. Per germline, CDR1 MNHNS and CDR2 SASEGT. CDR3 region: CASSEVDRGQETQYF. The CDR3 bases are TGTGCCAGCAGTGAGGTGGACAGGGGGCAAGAGACCCAGTACTTC.

The V call is TRBV6-5, the J call TRBJ2-3; TRBD1 matches 8 bases. V lost 10 bases to trimming and J lost 4 bases; unmatched junction nucleotides: 10. The length of the CDR3 is 14 residues. Germline-derived CDR1 and CDR2 are MNHEY and SVGAGI. The CDR3, as DNA: TGTGCCACTCGACAGGGGATCCTTCCAGATACGCAGTATTTT. Amino acid sequence: CATRQGILPDTQYF.

The chain recombines TRBV19 with TRBJ1-1, with D possibly being TRBD1 (6 bases). This CDR3 has 14 amino acids. The V gene lost 4 bases and the J gene lost 0 bases, with 9 bases spanning the gap. Germline V gene data show CDR1 as LNHDA and CDR2 as SQIVND (reference sequence). DNA for the CDR3: TGTGCCAGTAGTAGCGGGGGCATGAACACTGAAGCTTTCTTT. Translated, it gives CASSSGGMNTEAFF.

This clone came up once. The chain carries TRBV10-3 and TRBJ1-4; D is uncertain. The CDR3 is 16 amino acids. Per the germline V gene, CDR1 is ENHRY and CDR2 is SYGVKD. The V and J ends lost 2 bases and 6 bases respectively, with 16 bases between them. The CDR3 sequence: CAISETTPVGDEKLFF. The CDR3 region has the DNA TGTGCCATCAGTGAGACAACCCCAGTGGGCGATGAAAAACTGTTTTTT.

The chain has TRBV5-1 and TRBJ2-5; 9 positions agree with TRBD1. Germline trimming cut 2 bases from V and 5 bases from J; bases unmatched to any gene: 13. CDR1 is SGHRS, CDR2 YFSETQ, per germline. The CDR3 spans 17 residues. CDR3 protein: CASSFFPGQGVAETQYF. As DNA, the CDR3 is TGCGCCAGCAGCTTTTTCCCGGGACAGGGAGTTGCGGAGACCCAGTACTTC.

The chain uses TRBV11-2 and TRBJ2-5; D is ambiguous. V lost 4 bases to trimming and J lost 0 bases, with 3 bases between them. The CDR3 length is 12 residues. The germline gives CDR1 SGHAT, CDR2 FQNNGV. CDR3 sequence: CASSSYQETQYF. The CDR3 region has the DNA TGTGCCAGCAGCTCGTACCAAGAGACCCAGTACTTC. Together with reference TRBV11-2 and TRBJ2-5, the CDR3 gives the full variable domain: EAGVAQSPRYKIIEKRQSVAFWCNPISGHATLYWYQQILGQGPKLLIQFQNNGVVDDSQLPKDRFSAERLKGVDSTLKIQPAKLEDSAVYLCASSSYQETQYFGPGTRLLVL.

The chain joins TRBV27 to TRBJ1-1; D might be TRBD1 (5 bases). CDR1 and CDR2 (germline): MNHEY, SMNVEV (reference sequence). Trimming took 3 bases from V and 4 from J, leaving 9 bases between them. This CDR3 comprises 13 residues. The CDR3 DNA reads as TGTGCCAGCAGTTTCGGCGGGGCCACTGAAGCTTTCTTT. Amino acid sequence: CASSFGGATEAFF.

The chain employs TRBV6-5 and TRBJ2-7; 7 nucleotides align to TRBD2. This CDR3 is 13 amino acids long. V was pared by 2 bases and J by 6 bases, with 4 bases of the junction left unmatched. The germline gives CDR1 MNHEY, CDR2 SVGAGI. The CDR3 sequence: CASSYGGVTEQYF. The CDR3 DNA reads as TGTGCCAGCAGTTACGGGGGGGTGACCGAGCAGTACTTC.

This clone was found once. This sequence joins TRBV6-6 and TRBJ2-1; TRBD1 matches 7 bases. Germline trimming cut 7 bases from V and 2 bases from J; bases unmatched to any gene: 8. CDR3 length equals 15 residues. In germline, CDR1 is MNHNY, CDR2 SVGAGI (reference sequence). CDR3 DNA: TGTGCCAGCACCTCCCCGGGACAGCCCTACAATGAGCAGTTCTTC. Translating gives CASTSPGQPYNEQFF.